Listed below are T cell receptor beta chains from one sample, sequenced in a study of regulatory T cells in long-lasting Graves disease. TCRdb re-called the multiplex PCR reads through MiXCR, storing one row per CDR3 protein. This sample carries 430,000 or so distinct CDR3 sequences, around a fifth of them seen once, and the ten largest clones take more than 13%. The specimen was peripheral blood mononuclear cells (PBMCs), collected when the disease was refractory, from a patient treated with antithyroid drugs. These TCRs come from a female donor with Graves disease. The CDR3 runs from the conserved cysteine through the conserved F or W. A D gene is named only where the DNA matches it firmly. Clone size is stated in some rows and not others, as once, few, many or a class when expanded.

j_call v_call d_call clone_size cdr3_nt cdr3_aa
TRBJ2-5 TRBV6-1 TRBD2 NA TGTGCCAGCATTCAACTAGCGGGAACGGGGGGAGAGACCCAGTACTTC CASIQLAGTGGETQYF
TRBJ2-1 TRBV20-1 NA NA TGCAGTGCACCCCCGGCCCCCACCAATGAGCAGTTCTTC CSAPPAPTNEQFF
TRBJ2-2 TRBV25-1 TRBD2 many TGTGCCAGCAGTGAACTTAGCGGGAGGGCCGTCACCGGGGAGCTGTTTTTT CASSELSGRAVTGELFF
TRBJ1-4 TRBV9 NA many TGTGCCAGCAGCGACGGTGGGGCTAATGAAAAACTGTTTTTT CASSDGGANEKLFF
TRBJ1-5 TRBV19 NA NA TGTGCCAGCAACAGGGATCAGCGGCCCCAGCATTTT CASNRDQRPQHF
TRBJ1-1 TRBV20-1 NA many TGCAGTGCAAATGTTAGGAACCGCACCCCTGAAGCTTTCTTT CSANVRNRTPEAFF
TRBJ2-1 TRBV27 NA NA TGTGCCAGCAGTTTAAATCCGGGGGCGATCAATGAGCAGTTCTTC CASSLNPGAINEQFF
TRBJ1-1 TRBV7-9 TRBD1 NA TGTGCCAGCAGCCCCCGGGACAGGGTTACTGAAGCTTTCTTT CASSPRDRVTEAFF
TRBJ1-1 TRBV11-2 NA many TGTGCCAGCAGCCAGGGTAGGTGGGAGGAGGCTGAAGCTTTCTTT CASSQGRWEEAEAFF
TRBJ2-1 TRBV28 NA NA TGTGCCAGCAGCCCCCCAGGCCCAAAGGCAGTCCATGAGCAGTTCTTC CASSPPGPKAVHEQFF
TRBJ2-7 TRBV3-1 NA many TGTGCCAGCGGTGAAGGGCGCGAGCAGTACTTC CASGEGREQYF
TRBJ1-6 TRBV11-2 NA many TGTGCCAGCAGCTTAGCGGGGGGGGGTTCACCCCTCCACTTT CASSLAGGGSPLHF
TRBJ1-2 TRBV2 NA many TGTGCCAGCAGGGTCAGCGAGGGCTACACCTTC CASRVSEGYTF
TRBJ1-2 TRBV6-5 TRBD1 few TGTGCCAGCAGTTACTCGTATCGGACAGGGACTTATGGCTACACCTTC CASSYSYRTGTYGYTF
TRBJ1-2 TRBV30 TRBD1 few TGTGCCTGGGGTCCCAAGTGGGGATTGGACAGGCGGTCTTATGGCTACACCTTC CAWGPKWGLDRRSYGYTF
TRBJ2-3 TRBV3-1 TRBD2 NA TGTGCCAGCAGCCAAGATCTAGCGGGCCTCACAGATACGCAGTATTTT CASSQDLAGLTDTQYF
TRBJ2-7 TRBV14 TRBD2 NA TGTGCCAGCAGCCTCGAGGGTGGGACTAGCGGGTACGAGCAGTACTTC CASSLEGGTSGYEQYF
TRBJ2-7 TRBV3-1 TRBD1 NA TGTGCCAGCAGCTCCCCGGGACAGGGACCCATGGGCGAGCAGTACTTC CASSSPGQGPMGEQYF
TRBJ1-5 TRBV6-2/TRBV6-3 NA many TGTGCCAGCAGTTCCGTGGTTCAGCCCCAGCATTTT CASSSVVQPQHF
TRBJ2-3 TRBV10-3 NA NA TGTGCCATCAGTAGTCGGGACCGCACAGATACGCAGTATTTT CAISSRDRTDTQYF
TRBJ1-4 TRBV20-1 TRBD1 many TGCAGTGCTACGGGACAGCAAACTAATGAAAAACTGTTTTTT CSATGQQTNEKLFF
TRBJ1-2 TRBV28 NA many TGTGCCAGCAGTTCGGACATTTTATTTGGCTACACCTTC CASSSDILFGYTF
TRBJ1-6 TRBV6-1 TRBD1 NA TGTGCCAGCAGCCCACAGGGGGGGACTAATTCACCCCTCCACTTT CASSPQGGTNSPLHF
TRBJ1-2 TRBV2 TRBD1 few TGTGCCAGCAGCGACCGACAGGGGGAAGATGGCTACACCTTC CASSDRQGEDGYTF
TRBJ2-7 TRBV20-1 NA few TGCAGTGCTCCTGACAGGAAGGCCTACGAGCAGTACTTC CSAPDRKAYEQYF
TRBJ1-1 TRBV30 NA few TGTGCCTGGAGTGTTCGGTGGGGCTCCCATTTT CAWSVRWGSHF
TRBJ1-5 TRBV27 NA few TGTGCCAGCAGCCGTGAAAATAGCAATCAGCCCCAGCATTTT CASSRENSNQPQHF
TRBJ2-7 TRBV6-5 NA many TGTGCCAGCAGTTACGTCGGGGAGCAGTACTTC CASSYVGEQYF
TRBJ2-7 TRBV6-2/TRBV6-3 NA few TGTGCCAGCAGTTACGGTGAATCCTACGAGCAGTACTTC CASSYGESYEQYF
TRBJ1-3 TRBV27 NA NA TGTGCCAGCAGTCCCCGACCACCTTACTCTGGAAACACCATATATTTT CASSPRPPYSGNTIYF
TRBJ1-4 TRBV3-1 NA few TGTGCCAGCAGCCAAGCCTCCCAGCAGAATAATGAAAAACTGTTTTTT CASSQASQQNNEKLFF
TRBJ2-5 TRBV27 TRBD2 few TGTGCCAGCAGTTTATCCTCCACTAGCGGAGATTTACAAGAGACCCAGTACTTC CASSLSSTSGDLQETQYF
TRBJ1-6 TRBV5-1 TRBD1 few TGCGCCAGCAGCCCAGGGACAGGGGCAGATTCACCCCTCCACTTT CASSPGTGADSPLHF
TRBJ1-5 TRBV6-1 NA few TGTGCCAGCGGTCCGGGGCATAGCGATCAGCCCCAGCATTTT CASGPGHSDQPQHF
TRBJ2-3 TRBV18 NA NA TGTGCCAGCTCACCACCGTCCCAGAGTCCCGATACGCAGTATTTT CASSPPSQSPDTQYF
TRBJ2-5 TRBV18 NA few TGTGCCAGCTCACCACCCAGGGGACAGACCCAGTACTTC CASSPPRGQTQYF
TRBJ1-6 TRBV28 NA NA TGTGCCAGCAGCACTCAGGTGCACAGCTCCTATAATTCACCCCTCCACTTT CASSTQVHSSYNSPLHF
TRBJ2-7 TRBV6-5 NA few TGTGCCAGCAGTTACATTCCGGCCCGAGCGGAAAAGCCCAACGAGCAGTACTTC CASSYIPARAEKPNEQYF